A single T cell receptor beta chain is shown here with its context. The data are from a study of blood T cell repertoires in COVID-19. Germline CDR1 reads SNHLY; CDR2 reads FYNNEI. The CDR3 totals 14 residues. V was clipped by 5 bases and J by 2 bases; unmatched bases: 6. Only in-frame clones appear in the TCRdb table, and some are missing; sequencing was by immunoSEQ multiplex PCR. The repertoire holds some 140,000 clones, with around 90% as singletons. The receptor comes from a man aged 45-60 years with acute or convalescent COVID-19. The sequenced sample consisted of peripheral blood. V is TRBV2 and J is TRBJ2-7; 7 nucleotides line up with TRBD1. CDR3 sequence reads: CASSSDRLTYEQYV. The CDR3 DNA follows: TGTGCCAGCAGTTCGGACAGGTTAACCTACGAGCAGTACGTC.